This T cell receptor beta chain is drawn from a study of beta chain features in type 1 diabetes listed by TCRdb under 2018. Regarding the research as a whole: No differences in mean age, gender distribution, total cell number or subset yield were found between patients and healthy donors. Across all samples, around 99 million sorted cells were examined, and cell number per subset correlated strongly with RNA yield. In the study, TCRB repertoires of sorted circulating CD4+ T cell subsets from recently diagnosed type 1 diabetes patients were compared with those of matched healthy donors. Whereas all 28 donors provided naive and central memory subsets, regulatory and stem cell-like memory subsets were isolated from just 8 patients and roughly 8 healthy donors. What the work shows at the level of the full study, not this receptor alone: The naive, central memory and regulatory TCRB repertoires appeared to resemble one another more closely among patients than among healthy donors. A moderate but significant shortening of TCRB CDR3 length was observed in type 1 diabetes patients in all four CD4+ subsets. Because small numbers of individuals were included in the HLA sub-analyses, any influence of HLA type on TCRB rearrangement was left unresolved. Patients with type 1 diabetes made fewer insertions and deleted more nucleotides at VDJ recombination sites, implying thymic rearrangement abnormalities. Because cDNA rather than genomic DNA was sequenced, highly expressing activated cells could have been over-represented, although no difference in activation and CD3 levels was found between groups. PCR may preferentially amplify shorter templates, but because patient and control samples were amplified and corrected together, any resulting skew would affect both groups equally.

The entire amount of isolated RNA was reverse transcribed using the High Capacity cDNA Reverse Transcription Kit, so the sequenced TCRB transcripts were expressed ones. Naive, central memory and regulatory T cell samples underwent deep immunoSEQ sequencing, averaging around 3.7 million total reads per sample. Sorted cells were lysed in RLT buffer and RNA was extracted with DNase-treated RNeasy Micro or Mini kits, depending on cell number. To prevent cross-contamination, every cell subset was processed on its own, while patient and healthy donor samples were processed together. TCRB sequences were amplified from cDNA with the immunoSEQ multiplex PCR, producing 87-bp fragments spanning the CDR3 region. Amplicons were sequenced on the Illumina HiSeq platform. In the authors' own workflow: Synthetic template baselines were used to correct PCR bias computationally, reads within Hamming distance 2 were collapsed, and singletons that could not be merged were discarded. Reads were aligned against IMGT to assign V, D and J genes, CDR3 length and insertions or deletions at six rearrangement sites. Within each subset, clonotype counts were normalized to the number of sorted cells before true diversity and Gini coefficients were calculated with the tcR R package. Repertoire sharing was quantified using the overlap coefficient calculated on TCRB nucleotide sequences. Out-of-frame TCRB sequences from naive cells were analyzed to stand in for the pre-selection repertoire. This is the immuneACCESS table as TCRdb keeps it, with only in-frame sequences that have V and J called. A part of the clones is gone; compared with another copy, unresolved V genes explain less than half, and the rest is unexplained. That table furnishes V, J and clone size, whereas the DNA furnished D and trimming. Here the sample has around 310,000 clones; approximately 13% occur a single time. Of the sample, about 0.016% falls within the top ten clones.

Trimming removed 6 bases from V and 5 bases from J; the gene matches leave 5 bases unexplained. CDR1 and CDR2 are read off the germline V gene as ENHRY and SYGVKD. The CDR3 spans 15 residues, from the cysteine through the phenylalanine. CDR3 DNA only is kept here, 45 bases in frame from base 1. From each donor, a single peripheral blood sample of about 100 mL on average was drawn into heparinised tubes. Using a panel that included CD45RO, CCR7, CD25, CD127, CD95 and CD27, naive, central memory, regulatory and stem cell-like memory CD4+ T cells were sorted on a BD FACSAria II. A purity above 98% was achieved for all sorted populations. PBMCs were isolated immediately by Lymphoprep density gradient centrifugation and stained directly without culture. Samples were stained and sorted in pairs, with one healthy donor and one patient per experiment, so that batch effects were minimized. Comment on this clone: What antigen it recognizes has not been identified. The record has no base qualities; no much larger clone is one base away.

The receptor's source is a young woman with type 1 diabetes. The sample comprised naive CD4+ T cells from blood. Interpreted using the paper, the cell subset or site label stands for: true naive CD4+ T cells. The sequence links TRBV10-3 to TRBJ2-1; TRBD2 lines up with 12 middle nucleotides. The DNA sequence is given as TGTGCCATCAGCCCCCGGACTAGCGGGAACAATGAGCAGTTCTTC. It is translated as CAISPRTSGNNEQFF.